The 7 T cell receptor beta chains given below trace back to one sample, sequenced in a study of blood T cell repertoires in COVID-19. Clones were sequenced by immunoSEQ multiplex PCR, and TCRdb holds only the in-frame ones, with some missing. Among a few hundred thousand clones listed, more than 80% were seen once. Sequenced sample: PBMCs or T cells enriched from blood (not recorded which). These receptor sequences come from a man aged 18 to 29 who had recovered from COVID-19.

The V gene is TRBV9, the J gene TRBJ2-2, with 7 bases aligning to TRBD1. Germline CDR1 is SGDLS and CDR2 is YYNGEE. This CDR3 comprises 14 residues. Trimming at V came to 3 bases and at J to 7 bases, leaving 6 bases not matched to a gene. CDR3 loop: CASSARQGGGELFF. The CDR3 DNA follows: TGTGCCAGCAGCGCTAGACAGGGCGGCGGGGAGCTGTTTTTT.

The chain has TRBV13 and TRBJ2-1; D is perhaps TRBD1 (5 bases). Germline loops: CDR1 PRHDT, CDR2 FYEKMQ (reference sequence). The V end lost 5 bases, the J end lost 8 bases, and 22 bases lay between the germline ends. The CDR3 runs to 16 residues. CDR3 nucleotide sequence: TGTGCCAGCAGCGAAAAACTCCGGGCCCTAGGGGATGAGCAGTTCTTC. It codes for CASSEKLRALGDEQFF.

The chain couples TRBV2 to TRBJ2-7; D is possibly TRBD2 (6 bases). V gave up 4 bases and J gave up 6 bases, with 19 bases separating them. Germline V lookup: CDR1 SNHLY, CDR2 FYNNEI. This CDR3 region has 15 residues. The CDR3 sequence: CASSGREPSDSEQYF. CDR3 DNA: TGTGCCAGCAGTGGACGCGAGCCTAGCGATAGCGAGCAGTACTTC. The whole variable domain, remainder taken from reference TRBV2 and TRBJ2-7, is EPEVTQTPSHQVTQMGQEVILRCVPISNHLYFYWYRQILGQKVEFLVSFYNNEISEKSEIFDDQFSVERPDGSNFTLKIRSTKLEDSAMYFCASSGREPSDSEQYFGPGTRLTVT.

J is TRBJ2-7 and V is TRBV7-2; TRBD1 might be the D (6 bases). The V and J ends lost 7 bases and 2 bases respectively, with 15 bases between them. The CDR3 spans 14 residues. Germline-derived CDR1 and CDR2 are SGHTA and FQGNSA. The CDR3 DNA reads TGTGCCAGCACCCCCATGAAGGGGGCCTACGAGCAGTACTTC. Its translation is CASTPMKGAYEQYF.

The sample holds one count of this clone. The chain couples TRBV29-1 to TRBJ1-1, with D uncertain. The CDR3 sequence is 13 residues long. Germline V gene data show CDR1 as SQVTM and CDR2 as ANQGSEA. Trimming removed 5 bases at V and 1 base at J, with 11 bases between. CDR3 sequence (DNA): TGCAGCGTTTTATGGCATCAGAACACTGAAGCTTTCTTT. Protein sequence: CSVLWHQNTEAFF.

The genes are TRBV12-3 or TRBV12-4 and TRBJ2-7; a possible D gene is TRBD2 (6 bases). Trimming took 9 bases from V and 2 from J, leaving 14 bases between them. The CDR3 contains 13 residues. The CDR3 DNA sequence: TGTGCCAGTTGGCGGGGACCAGCCTACGAGCAGTACTTC. This gives the protein CASWRGPAYEQYF.

V is TRBV7-9 and J is TRBJ1-3, with 8 bases matching TRBD1. The CDR3 is made up of 14 amino acids. V shed 4 bases and J 3 bases; nucleotides not matched to a gene: 2. Per germline, CDR1 SEHNR and CDR2 FQNEAQ (reference sequence). CDR3: CASSSTGGGNTIYF. DNA for the CDR3: TGTGCCAGCAGCTCCACAGGGGGTGGAAACACCATATATTTT.